This entry features one T cell receptor (beta chain) sequence. Sequenced by immunoSEQ multiplex PCR; TCRdb stores in-frame clones only, minus some. The data show some 290,000 clones, roughly 88% seen once. This record comes from a study of cytomegalovirus exposure and HLA in healthy donors. The sequenced material came from PBMCs. This sequence originates from a man aged 30 to 39 in good health and CMV-seronegative.

CDR3 amino acids: CASSPSGGEANSPLHF. The CDR3 nucleotides are TGTGCCAGCAGTCCCTCTGGCGGTGAGGCGAATTCACCCCTCCACTTT. The chain employs TRBV7-9 and TRBJ1-6; D gene uncertain. Germline values: CDR1 SEHNR, CDR2 FQNEAQ (reference sequence). Trimming took off 6 bases at V and 7 bases at J, with 19 bases between the two ends. The CDR3 loop spans 16 amino acids.